The T cell receptor (beta chain) under discussion was sequenced for a study of blood T cell repertoires in COVID-19. At the level of the study: PBMCs, B-cell-depleted T cells, or T cells provided the cDNA or gDNA that made up the material.

Here immunoSEQ multiplex PCR was the method, and the copy in TCRdb shows in-frame clones only, minus some. Here the sample spans some 110,000 clones, approximately 83% being singletons. V was cut by 3 bases and J by 6 bases, with 15 bases left in between. The CDR3 spans 14 residues. Germline V gene sequence: CDR1 MNHEY, CDR2 SMNVEV (reference sequence). The receptor was derived from a woman between 70 and 85 years old with acute or convalescent COVID-19. Input material: peripheral blood. This chain connects TRBV27 to TRBJ2-7; a weak D match, TRBD1 (6 bases). The CDR3 region is CASSFTGLSPEQYF. As DNA, the CDR3 is TGTGCCAGCAGTTTCACAGGGCTAAGTCCCGAGCAGTACTTC.